These 32 T cell receptor beta chains originate from one sample sequenced in a study of T-cell memory formation after mild COVID-19. Each CDR3 protein gets one entry after TCRdb re-called the 5' RACE reads with MiXCR. Seen here are some 97,000 distinct CDR3 sequences, approximately 10% observed once, and the top ten hold about two fifths. Sequencing used PBMCs or a T cell subset sorted from them (not recorded which). These receptors came from a young man who had mild COVID-19 (a few samples of this study predate the infection). Cell type and time point are not known.

The CDR3 nucleotides read TGTGCCAGCGTCCCTAAGGGGGCGCTTTCCAACGTCCTGACTTTC. It codes for CASVPKGALSNVLTF. The V and J genes are TRBV2 and TRBJ2-6; 7 bases align to TRBD1. V shed 8 bases, J shed 8 bases, and the junction held 12 bases outside the gene matches. The germline CDR1 and CDR2 sequences are SNHLY and FYNNEI. The CDR3 runs to 15 residues. The whole variable domain, remainder taken from reference TRBV2 and TRBJ2-6, is EPEVTQTPSHQVTQMGQEVILRCVPISNHLYFYWYRQILGQKVEFLVSFYNNEISEKSEIFDDQFSVERPDGSNFTLKIRSTKLEDSAMYFCASVPKGALSNVLTFGAGSRLTVL.

This clonotype was seen a few times. The CDR3 reads CASSPASGQGSKNIQYF. For the CDR3, the DNA is TGCGCCAGCAGCCCGGCTAGCGGGCAGGGTTCCAAAAACATTCAGTACTTC. This chain links TRBV5-1 with TRBJ2-4; 8 bases are shared with TRBD2. After removal of 4 bases from V and 2 bases from J, the junction contained 11 bases not matched to a gene. Germline loops: CDR1 SGHRS, CDR2 YFSETQ. The CDR3 has 17 residues.

The gene calls are TRBV6-6 and TRBJ1-1; 10 bases are shared with TRBD1. After removal of 8 bases from V and 3 bases from J, the junction contained 3 bases not matched to a gene. CDR1 is MNHNY and CDR2 is SVGAGI in the germline V gene (reference sequence). This CDR3 is built from 13 residues. DNA for the CDR3: TGTGCCAGCGGCGGGACAGGGGACACTGAAGCTTTCTTT. Translating it yields CASGGTGDTEAFF.

This clonotype was seen a handful of times. The chain couples TRBV21-1 to TRBJ2-1; the D call of TRBD1 is as the table states it, not checked on the DNA. TRBV21-1 is a listed pseudogene. The CDR3 loop spans 19 amino acids. The CDR3 loop reads CASSNSTQTVRGRYNEQFF. The CDR3 DNA reads as TGTGCCAGCAGCAACTCTACCCAGACGGTCCGGGGGCGCTACAATGAGCAGTTCTTC.

At least ten counts were recorded for this clonotype. The chain has TRBV6-4 and TRBJ2-3; perhaps TRBD2 as D (5 bases). Germline CDR1 is MRHNA and CDR2 is SNTAGT. There are 14 residues in the CDR3. The V gene lost 5 bases and the J gene lost 3 bases, with 12 bases spanning the gap. The CDR3 reads CASSLASGTDTQYF. CDR3 bases: TGTGCCAGCAGTCTAGCTTCAGGAACAGATACGCAGTATTTT.

This clonotype was recorded many times. The rearrangement joins TRBV5-1 to TRBJ1-1, with a possible D match to TRBD1 (5 bases). The germline V gene has CDR1 SGHRS and CDR2 YFSETQ. The CDR3 consists of 13 residues. Between the trimmed V and J ends, which lost 0 bases and 4 bases, there was a span of 7 bases. The CDR3 DNA sequence: TGCGCCAGCAGCTTGGCAGGGAGCACTGAAGCTTTCTTT. Translating gives CASSLAGSTEAFF. Filled out from reference TRBV5-1 and TRBJ1-1, the complete variable domain reads KAGVTQTPRYLIKTRGQQVTLSCSPISGHRSVSWYQQTPGQGLQFLFEYFSETQRNKGNFPGRFSGRQFSNSRSEMNVSTLELGDSALYLCASSLAGSTEAFFGQGTRLTVV.

The chain couples TRBV4-1 to TRBJ1-1, with D uncertain. The CDR3 consists of 12 residues. CDR1 and CDR2 from the germline V gene are MGHRA and YSYEKL. Trimming took 4 bases from V and 4 from J, leaving 7 bases between them. CDR3 in DNA: TGCGCCAGCAGCCCCGGTAGCACTGAAGCTTTCTTT. It codes for CASSPGSTEAFF.

This clonotype was counted many times. V and J are TRBV4-1 and TRBJ1-2; 8 bases line up with TRBD1. J gave up 3 bases and V 5 bases, and 8 bases lay outside the gene matches. The CDR3 contains 15 residues. Germline CDR1 and CDR2: MGHRA and YSYEKL. Here the CDR3 reads CASSTYRGDDYGYTF. CDR3 DNA sequence: TGCGCCAGCAGCACCTACAGGGGGGATGACTATGGCTACACCTTC.

This chain connects TRBV4-1 to TRBJ2-7; D perhaps matches TRBD1 (6 bases). Germline CDR1 is MGHRA and CDR2 is YSYEKL. CDR3 length: 15 amino acids. Trimming took 0 bases from V and 3 from J, leaving 12 bases between them. The CDR3 nucleotides read TGCGCCAGCAGCCAAGATCCTGGGGGCCACTACGAGCAGTACGTC. Its translation: CASSQDPGGHYEQYV.

The chain combines TRBV7-2 with TRBJ1-2, with D maybe TRBD1 (5 bases). V was shortened by 3 bases and J by 6 bases, with 8 bases between the two germline ends. Germline V gene sequence: CDR1 SGHTA, CDR2 FQGNSA. The CDR3 loop spans 12 amino acids. The CDR3 is CASSFNRNGYTF. The CDR3 bases are TGTGCCAGCAGCTTTAACAGGAATGGCTACACCTTC.

This clonotype has just a few counts. This chain joins TRBV13 and TRBJ2-6, with no clear D. The germline V and J ends were trimmed by 8 bases and 3 bases, with 8 bases remaining between them. This CDR3 comprises 13 residues. CDR1 and CDR2 (germline): PRHDT, FYEKMQ (reference sequence). The CDR3 spells CASAVLGANVLTF. In DNA, the CDR3 is TGTGCCAGCGCGGTCCTTGGGGCCAACGTCCTGACTTTC.

This clonotype appeared many times. The chain links TRBV4-3 to TRBJ2-3; D is unclear. The CDR3 consists of 16 residues. Germline CDR1 reads LGHNA; CDR2 reads YSLEER. Trimming pared 0 bases from V and 4 bases from J, leaving 14 bases between. CDR3 loop: CASSQEHSDRPDTQYF. For the CDR3, the DNA is TGCGCCAGCAGCCAAGAGCATTCGGACCGCCCAGATACGCAGTATTTT.

This clonotype was recorded at least ten times. This chain joins TRBV9 and TRBJ2-3, with D maybe TRBD2 (6 bases). V gave up 0 bases and J gave up 2 bases, with 13 bases separating them. Looked up from germline, CDR1 is SGDLS and CDR2 is YYNGEE. The CDR3 is 16 amino acids. The CDR3 DNA reads TGTGCCAGCAGCGTAGGACTAGTGGCCCTCACAGATACGCAGTATTTT. Translated, it gives CASSVGLVALTDTQYF.

This clonotype is a singleton in its sample. The rearrangement joins TRBV10-1 to TRBJ2-7, with D uncertain. V lost 3 bases to trimming and J lost 2 bases, with 11 bases between them. The CDR3 runs 14 residues. CDR1 and CDR2 (germline): WNHNN, SYGVQD (reference sequence). This CDR3 is CASSESGLPYEQYF. The CDR3, as DNA: TGCGCCAGCAGTGAATCCGGGCTTCCCTACGAGCAGTACTTC.

This chain links TRBV6-5 with TRBJ2-1; D unresolved. The CDR3 loop spans 13 amino acids. The V gene lost 6 bases and the J gene lost 0 bases, with 6 bases spanning the gap. Germline CDR1 MNHEY, CDR2 SVGAGI. The CDR3 DNA sequence: TGTGCCAGCAGCCCGAGCTCCTACAATGAGCAGTTCTTC. Its protein is CASSPSSYNEQFF.

The rearrangement uses TRBV7-9 and TRBJ1-4; tentative D call: TRBD1 (6 bases). The germline CDR1 and CDR2 sequences are SEHNR and FQNEAQ (reference sequence). V shed 5 bases and J shed 5 bases, with 18 bases lying between them. The CDR3 spans 16 residues. The CDR3 DNA is TGTGCCAGCAGCCCCCCTCAGGGGATACTAAATGAAAAACTGTTTTTT. Amino acids: CASSPPQGILNEKLFF.

This clonotype turned up a few times. V is TRBV5-1 and J is TRBJ2-2, with 8 bases that match TRBD1. CDR1 is SGHRS and CDR2 is YFSETQ in the germline V gene. V lost 5 bases to trimming and J lost 4 bases; unmatched junction nucleotides: 10. The CDR3 is made up of 16 amino acids. The CDR3 DNA reads TGCGCCAGCAGTACTACCAGGGGGCGACGCACCGGGGAGCTGTTTTTT. Its translation: CASSTTRGRRTGELFF.

This clonotype came up a few times. The V and J genes are TRBV4-1 and TRBJ2-5; 9 bases align to TRBD1. The V gene end was trimmed by 4 bases and the J gene end by 2 bases; junction bases not matched to a gene: 5. The CDR3 consists of 15 residues. Germline loops: CDR1 MGHRA, CDR2 YSYEKL. The CDR3 loop is CASSPDRGIQETQYF. CDR3 nucleotide sequence: TGCGCCAGCAGCCCGGACAGGGGCATACAAGAGACCCAGTACTTC.

This chain joins TRBV5-1 and TRBJ1-1, with 10 bases identical to TRBD1. V lost 3 bases, J lost 4 bases, and 9 bases stayed unmatched. The germline gives CDR1 SGHRS, CDR2 YFSETQ. The CDR3 sequence is 16 residues long. CDR3 nucleotides: TGCGCCAGCAGCTACTCGACAGGGGGCCGGCCCACTGAAGCTTTCTTT. Protein sequence: CASSYSTGGRPTEAFF.

This clonotype has a handful of counts. The J gene is TRBJ1-1, the V gene TRBV14; the D is unclear. The CDR3 runs to 13 residues. The germline V and J ends were trimmed by 1 base and 7 bases, with 10 bases remaining between them. Germline V gene data show CDR1 as SGHDN and CDR2 as FVKESK. The CDR3 DNA reads TGTGCCAGCAGCCAAGGGGTCCTAATTGAAGCTTTCTTT. This encodes CASSQGVLIEAFF.

The table lists this clonotype with a few counts. The chain has TRBV6-1 and TRBJ2-5; D gene ambiguous. Germline CDR1 reads MNHNS; CDR2 reads SASEGT. The CDR3 covers 16 residues. The germline V and J ends were trimmed by 2 bases and 1 base, with 14 bases remaining between them. The CDR3 region has the DNA TGTGCCAGCAGTGAACTGTCCGTCCCATCCCAAGAGACCCAGTACTTC. As protein: CASSELSVPSQETQYF.

The chain is built from TRBV5-1 and TRBJ1-1; weak D call: TRBD1 (5 bases). Trimming stripped 0 bases from V and 4 bases from J, with 16 bases between. Germline CDR1 reads SGHRS; CDR2 reads YFSETQ. This CDR3 has 16 amino acids. The CDR3, as DNA: TGCGCCAGCAGCTTGGCCTTTGAGGGGCCTGGCACTGAAGCTTTCTTT. This gives the protein CASSLAFEGPGTEAFF.

This clonotype was observed many times. The chain uses TRBV5-1 and TRBJ2-2; D uncertain. CDR1 and CDR2 (germline): SGHRS, YFSETQ. V lost 5 bases, J lost 1 base, and 12 bases lay in between. The CDR3 is made up of 15 amino acids. CDR3 region: CASRSLSENTGELFF. CDR3 coding DNA: TGCGCCAGCAGATCTTTGTCAGAGAACACCGGGGAGCTGTTTTTT.

The chain has TRBV6-5 and TRBJ2-5; 8 nucleotides align to TRBD1. Trimming cost V 6 bases and J 4 bases; bases outside gene matches: 4. Germline-derived CDR1 and CDR2 are MNHEY and SVGAGI. The CDR3 extends over 13 amino acids. The CDR3 here is CASSSDRGETQYF. The CDR3 nucleotides are TGTGCCAGCAGCTCCGACAGGGGAGAGACCCAGTACTTC.

This clonotype was observed a handful of times. This sequence joins TRBV5-1 and TRBJ1-1; the match to TRBD1 covers 7 bases. Looked up from germline, CDR1 is SGHRS and CDR2 is YFSETQ. V was clipped by 6 bases and J by 8 bases; unmatched bases: 10. The CDR3 covers 13 residues. CDR3 sequence reads: CASTSLGQEEAFF. CDR3 sequence (DNA): TGCGCCAGCACCTCCCTAGGACAGGAAGAAGCTTTCTTT. Drawing the rest from reference TRBV5-1 and TRBJ1-1, the complete variable domain is KAGVTQTPRYLIKTRGQQVTLSCSPISGHRSVSWYQQTPGQGLQFLFEYFSETQRNKGNFPGRFSGRQFSNSRSEMNVSTLELGDSALYLCASTSLGQEEAFFGQGTRLTVV.

This clonotype was recorded a few times. The chain recombines TRBV25-1 with TRBJ1-5; 7 bases are a match to TRBD1. Trimming at V came to 6 bases and at J to 4 bases, leaving 3 bases not matched to a gene. Germline V CDR1 and CDR2: MGHDK, SYGVNS. The CDR3 runs 13 residues. The chain's CDR3 is CASSSQGNQPQHF. In DNA, the CDR3 is TGTGCCAGCAGCTCACAGGGGAATCAGCCCCAGCATTTT.

Only a few counts were recorded for this clonotype. This chain joins TRBV7-9 and TRBJ2-5; TRBD2 agrees at 8 bases. CDR1 SEHNR and CDR2 FQNEAQ come from the germline V gene (reference sequence). The CDR3 contains 14 residues. The V segment lost 1 base and the J segment 3 bases; nucleotides outside the gene matches: 1. CDR3 nucleotide sequence: TGTGCCAGCAGCTTAGTCGGGAGGGAAGAGACCCAGTACTTC. This sequence encodes CASSLVGREETQYF.

This clonotype was detected many times. The chain has TRBV5-6 and TRBJ2-1; TRBD2 might be the D (5 bases). The CDR3 is 15 residues long. Trimming cost V 1 base and J 2 bases, with 10 bases left between them. The germline V gene encodes CDR1 SGHDT and CDR2 YYEEEE. CDR3 coding DNA: TGTGCCAGCAGCTTGAGTCCGGGAACCTACAATGAGCAGTTCTTC. Protein: CASSLSPGTYNEQFF.

This clonotype was detected only a few times. The rearrangement uses TRBV5-1 and TRBJ2-7; 7 nucleotides align to TRBD1. The CDR3 contains 14 residues. The V segment lost 2 bases and the J segment 5 bases; nucleotides outside the gene matches: 7. Germline V lookup: CDR1 SGHRS, CDR2 YFSETQ. The DNA of the CDR3 is TGCGCCAGCAGCTTAGCGACAGGGCTCGACGAGCAGTACTTC. Protein product: CASSLATGLDEQYF.

This clonotype occurred many times. The chain is built from TRBV7-2 and TRBJ2-1; tentatively, D is TRBD1 (5 bases). The CDR3 covers 15 residues. Trimming removed 1 base from V and 5 bases from J, with 12 bases in between. Germline V CDR1 and CDR2: SGHTA, FQGNSA. CDR3 in DNA: TGTGCCAGCAGCTTAGGTGGCCAGGGAAACAATGAGCAGTTCTTC. Translated, it gives CASSLGGQGNNEQFF. The whole variable domain, filled in from reference TRBV7-2 and TRBJ2-1, reads GAGVSQSPSNKVTEKGKDVELRCDPISGHTALYWYRQSLGQGLEFLIYFQGNSAPDKSGLPSDRFSAERTGGSVSTLTIQRTQQEDSAVYLCASSLGGQGNNEQFFGPGTRLTVL.

Ten or more counts support this clonotype. This chain uses TRBV12-3 or TRBV12-4 with TRBJ2-1; 7 positions match TRBD2. V lost 3 bases, J lost 10 bases, and 6 bases stayed unmatched. There are 13 residues in the CDR3. This chain's CDR3 is CASSFVGGEEQFF. Written as DNA, the CDR3 is TGTGCCAGCAGTTTTGTGGGAGGGGAAGAGCAGTTCTTC.

The genes are TRBV5-1 and TRBJ2-3; 10 bases line up with TRBD1. Germline V lookup: CDR1 SGHRS, CDR2 YFSETQ. J gave up 0 bases and V 3 bases, and 4 bases lay outside the gene matches. The CDR3 contains 16 residues. As DNA, the CDR3 is TGCGCCAGCAGCTACGGGACAGGGGATAGCACAGATACGCAGTATTTT. It translates to CASSYGTGDSTDTQYF.